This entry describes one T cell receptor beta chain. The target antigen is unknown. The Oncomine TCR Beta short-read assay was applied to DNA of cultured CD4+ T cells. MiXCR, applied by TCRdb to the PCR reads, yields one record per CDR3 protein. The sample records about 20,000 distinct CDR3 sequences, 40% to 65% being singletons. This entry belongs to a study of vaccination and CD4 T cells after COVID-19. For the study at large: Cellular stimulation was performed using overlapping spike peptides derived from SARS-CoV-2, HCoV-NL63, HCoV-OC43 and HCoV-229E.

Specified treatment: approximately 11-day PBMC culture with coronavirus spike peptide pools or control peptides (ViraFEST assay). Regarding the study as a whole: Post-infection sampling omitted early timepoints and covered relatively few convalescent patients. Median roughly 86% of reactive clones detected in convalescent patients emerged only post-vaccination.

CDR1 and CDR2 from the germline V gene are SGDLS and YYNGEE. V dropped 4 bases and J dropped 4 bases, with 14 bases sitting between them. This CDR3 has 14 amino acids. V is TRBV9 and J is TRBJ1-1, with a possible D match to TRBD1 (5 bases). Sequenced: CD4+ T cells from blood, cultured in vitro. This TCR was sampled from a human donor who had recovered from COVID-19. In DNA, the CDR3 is TGTGCCAGCAGCCTCCACGTAGGGGTCACTGAAGCTTTCTTT. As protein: CASSLHVGVTEAFF.